Below, 2 T cell receptor beta chains from the same sample are listed, as sequenced in a study of blood T cell repertoires in COVID-19. This table comes from immunoSEQ multiplex PCR, and its TCRdb copy is limited to in-frame clones, with some not included. The table lists approximately 260,000 clones, 80% to 85% of them singletons, with 12% in the top ten. The sample consisted of peripheral blood. Every receptor here comes from a woman aged 55 to 70 with active or convalescent COVID-19.

V is TRBV7-2 and J is TRBJ1-1; D may be TRBD1 (6 bases). The CDR3 contains 16 residues. Germline loops: CDR1 SGHTA, CDR2 FQGNSA. Trimming left V 5 bases short and J 0 bases short, with 16 bases between. CDR3 nucleotide sequence: TGTGCCAGCAGCCCACAGGGAATACCCATGAACACTGAAGCTTTCTTT. It translates to CASSPQGIPMNTEAFF.

The rearrangement links TRBV7-2 to TRBJ2-1; 9 bases map to TRBD2. Trimming took 2 bases from V and 2 from J; bases not matched to a gene: 7. Looked up from germline, CDR1 is SGHTA and CDR2 is FQGNSA. The CDR3 extends over 17 amino acids. The CDR3 sequence is CASSLRGSGGPYNEQFF. Here the CDR3 DNA reads TGTGCCAGCAGCTTAAGGGGTAGCGGGGGTCCCTACAATGAGCAGTTCTTC.